This TCR beta chain was found in a study of regulatory T cells in long-lasting Graves disease. The time point was: newly diagnosed GD, antithyroid drugs for less than 3 months. PBMC-derived RNA was used for the TCR library. Germline loops: CDR1 SGHDN, CDR2 FVKESK. This CDR3 has 17 amino acids. This clonotype turned up a few times. CDR3-region Arm-PCR and iRepertoire HTBI primers produced the TCR beta libraries. Each CDR3 protein gets one entry after TCRdb re-called the multiplex PCR reads with MiXCR. The data contain over 500,000 distinct CDR3 sequences, around 15% of them singletons. The same specimen was also included in a second study, on T cells in Graves' hyperthyroidism and ophthalmopathy. That report notes: During a first-round RT-PCR of the TCR CDR3, the HTBI primer set was used.

The sample was peripheral blood mononuclear cells (PBMCs), taken at new diagnosis, from a patient treated with antithyroid drugs. This TCR was sampled from a young man with Graves disease. The V gene is TRBV14, the J gene TRBJ2-1, with TRBD2 matching over 15 bases. The J call may be mistaken, given a closer DNA end match to TRBJ2-5. The DNA for the CDR3 is TGTGCCAGCAGCCGCCTCGCGGGGACTAGCGGGAGGAAGACCCAGTACTTC. Translation: CASSRLAGTSGRKTQYF.